This T cell receptor (beta chain) originates from a study of blood T cell repertoires in COVID-19. Overall study: The samples span acute and convalescent COVID-19 from the United States, Italy and Spain. From T cells, B-cell-depleted T cells, or PBMCs came the material, which was cDNA or gDNA.

The germline gives CDR1 SNHLY, CDR2 FYNNEI. The CDR3 is 15 amino acids. Trimming stripped 1 base from V and 6 bases from J, with 16 bases between. Per the study methods: Reference gene primer amplification gave nucleated cell count estimates. Generated by immunoSEQ multiplex PCR, the TCRdb table keeps only in-frame clones and is missing some. That table gives V, J and clone size, and the DNA gave D and trimming. Of some 100,000 clones detected, around nine tenths appear once; the ten largest clones hold 10%. This chain uses TRBV2 with TRBJ2-7; D may be TRBD1 (5 bases). The clonotype comes from a man aged 50 to 59 with acute or convalescent COVID-19. The sample consisted of peripheral blood. The DNA of the CDR3 is TGTGCCAGCAGTGAAGGATCGCAGGGATGGAGCGAGCAGTACTTC. This codes for CASSEGSQGWSEQYF.